This T cell receptor (beta chain) was sequenced during a study of cytomegalovirus exposure and HLA in healthy donors. PCR was performed using 60 Vbeta and 13 Jbeta primers. The assay was immunoSEQ multiplex PCR, and TCRdb's table has in-frame clones only and misses some. The table lists 100,000 to 150,000 clones, roughly a tenth of them singletons. A remark on this clone: Its target is not known.

Trimming took 6 bases from V and 3 from J; bases not matched to a gene: 15. Per germline, CDR1 SGHRS and CDR2 YFSETQ. The CDR3 sequence is 19 residues long. Study-wide points: TCR beta V- and J-gene trimming, according to a later analysis, was linked to a missense DCLRE1C variant. With high specificity and sensitivity, the classifier reportedly diagnosed cytomegalovirus status. Among TCR beta chains of equal frequency, HLA-associated ones were more clonally expanded in a later analysis. Relative to the 666-donor mean, N-insertions were reportedly fewer in an Asian-associated ancestry cluster in a later analysis.

The chain links TRBV5-1 to TRBJ2-5; TRBD2 aligns across 15 bases. Input material: PBMCs. The sequence was collected from a woman younger than 35 in good health and CMV-seropositive. The CDR3 region has the DNA TGCGCCAGCACCCTGAGTCCCGGGACTAGCGGGAGGAGGAAAGAGACCCAGTACTTC. Translation: CASTLSPGTSGRRKETQYF.